This T cell receptor (beta chain) comes out of a study of molecular identifiers for immune sequencing clone quantification. On the study more broadly: Replicates involved a five-way split of RNA from approximately 20,000 or 100,000 naive CD8 cells, with sequencing of four.

Germline V gene sequence: CDR1 MNHEY, CDR2 SMNVEV (reference sequence). This CDR3 is 14 amino acids long. Trimming at V came to 6 bases and at J to 14 bases, leaving 11 bases not matched to a gene. This clonotype was seen at least ten times. In TCRdb, the PCR reads were re-called with MiXCR into one record per CDR3 protein. The sample holds hundreds of thousands of distinct CDR3 sequences, 20% to 25% seen once. The sequence was collected from a human donor in good health. Some libraries in this study had Jurkat cell RNA spiked in. The chain carries TRBV27 and TRBJ1-6; 9 bases map to TRBD1. Sequencing was carried out using naive CD8+ T cells from blood, with Jurkat cell RNA spiked in. The subset here: FACS-sorted CD8+CD4-CCR7+CD45RA+ naive T cells. CDR3 sequence reads: CASREGQGVVALHF. The CDR3 DNA is TGTGCCAGCAGGGAGGGACAGGGCGTTGTAGCCCTCCACTTT.